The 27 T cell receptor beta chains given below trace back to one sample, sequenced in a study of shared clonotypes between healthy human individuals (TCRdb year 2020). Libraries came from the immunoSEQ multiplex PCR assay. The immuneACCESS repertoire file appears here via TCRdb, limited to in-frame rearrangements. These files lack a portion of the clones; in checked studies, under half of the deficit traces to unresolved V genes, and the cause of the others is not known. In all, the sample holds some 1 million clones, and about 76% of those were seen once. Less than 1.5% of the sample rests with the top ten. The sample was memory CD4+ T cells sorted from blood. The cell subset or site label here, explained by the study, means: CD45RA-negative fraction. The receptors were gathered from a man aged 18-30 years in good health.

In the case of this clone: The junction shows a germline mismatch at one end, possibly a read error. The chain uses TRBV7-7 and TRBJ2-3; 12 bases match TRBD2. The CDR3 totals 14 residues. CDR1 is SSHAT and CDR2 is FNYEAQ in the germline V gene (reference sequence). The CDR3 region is CASSRTSGMDTQYF. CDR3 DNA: TGTGCTAGCAGCCGGACTAGCGGGATGGATACGCAGTATTTT.

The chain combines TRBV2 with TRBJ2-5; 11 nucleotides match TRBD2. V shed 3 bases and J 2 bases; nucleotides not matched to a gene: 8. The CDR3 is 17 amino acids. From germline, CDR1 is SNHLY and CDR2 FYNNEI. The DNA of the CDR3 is TGTGCCAGCAGTGATGGGACTAGCGGAGTAAGACAAGAGACCCAGTACTTC. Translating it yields CASSDGTSGVRQETQYF.

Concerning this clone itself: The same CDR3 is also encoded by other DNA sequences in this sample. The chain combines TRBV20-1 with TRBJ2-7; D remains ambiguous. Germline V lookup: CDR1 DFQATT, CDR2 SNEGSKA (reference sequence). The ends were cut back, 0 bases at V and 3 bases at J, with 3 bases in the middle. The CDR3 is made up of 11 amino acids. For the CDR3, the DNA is TGCAGTGCTAGAGAGAGCTACGAGCAGTACTTC. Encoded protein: CSARESYEQYF.

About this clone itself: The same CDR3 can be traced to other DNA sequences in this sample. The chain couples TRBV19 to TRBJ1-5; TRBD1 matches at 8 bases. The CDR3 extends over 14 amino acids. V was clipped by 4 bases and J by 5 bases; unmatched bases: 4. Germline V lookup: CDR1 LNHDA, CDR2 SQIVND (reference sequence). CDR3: CASSTGQGYQPQHF. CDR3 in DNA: TGTGCCAGTAGTACAGGACAGGGATATCAGCCCCAGCATTTT.

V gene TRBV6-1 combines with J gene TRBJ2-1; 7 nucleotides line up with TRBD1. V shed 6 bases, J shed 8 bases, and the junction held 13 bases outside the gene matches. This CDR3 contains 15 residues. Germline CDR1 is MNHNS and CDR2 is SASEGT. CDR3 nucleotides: TGTGCCAGCAGGGGGAACAGGGGCGCTAGGGATGAGCAGTTCTTC. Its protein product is CASRGNRGARDEQFF.

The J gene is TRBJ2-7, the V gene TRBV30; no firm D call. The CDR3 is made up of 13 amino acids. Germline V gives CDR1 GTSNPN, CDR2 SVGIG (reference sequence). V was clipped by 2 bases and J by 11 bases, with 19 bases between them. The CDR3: CAWSPTQVKREYF. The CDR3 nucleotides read TGTGCCTGGAGTCCCACCCAGGTGAAGAGAGAGTACTTC.

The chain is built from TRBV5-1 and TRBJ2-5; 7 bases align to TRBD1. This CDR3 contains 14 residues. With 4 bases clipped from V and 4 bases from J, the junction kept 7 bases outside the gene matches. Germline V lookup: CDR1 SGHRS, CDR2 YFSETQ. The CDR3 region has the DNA TGCGCCAGCAGCGAGGGACAGCCGAGAGAGACCCAGTACTTC. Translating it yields CASSEGQPRETQYF.

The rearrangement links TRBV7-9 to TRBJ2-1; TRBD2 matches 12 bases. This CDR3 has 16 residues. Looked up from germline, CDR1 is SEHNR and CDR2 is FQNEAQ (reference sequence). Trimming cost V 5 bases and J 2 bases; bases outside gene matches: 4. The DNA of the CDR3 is TGTGCCAGCAGCCCTAGCGGGAGGGGAACCTACAATGAGCAGTTCTTC. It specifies CASSPSGRGTYNEQFF.

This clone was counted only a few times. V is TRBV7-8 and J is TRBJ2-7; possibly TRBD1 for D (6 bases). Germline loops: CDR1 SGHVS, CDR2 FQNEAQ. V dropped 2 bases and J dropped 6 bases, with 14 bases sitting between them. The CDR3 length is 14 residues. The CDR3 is CASSLNREGSEQYF. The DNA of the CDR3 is TGTGCCAGCAGCTTAAACAGGGAAGGTAGCGAGCAGTACTTC.

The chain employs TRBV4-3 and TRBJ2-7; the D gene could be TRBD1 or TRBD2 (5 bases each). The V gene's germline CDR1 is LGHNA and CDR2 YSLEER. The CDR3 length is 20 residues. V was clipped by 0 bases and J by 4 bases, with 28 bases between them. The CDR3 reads CASSQEGVGNGIGATYEQYF. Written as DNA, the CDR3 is TGCGCCAGCAGCCAAGAAGGGGTGGGTAACGGGATAGGGGCGACGTACGAGCAGTACTTC.

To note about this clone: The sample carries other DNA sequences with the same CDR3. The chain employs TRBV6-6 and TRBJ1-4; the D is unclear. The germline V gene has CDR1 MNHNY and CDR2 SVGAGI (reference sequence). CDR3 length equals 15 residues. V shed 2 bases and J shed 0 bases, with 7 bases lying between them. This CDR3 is CASSYGQATNEKLFF. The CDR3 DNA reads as TGTGCCAGCAGTTACGGGCAGGCAACTAATGAAAAACTGTTTTTT.

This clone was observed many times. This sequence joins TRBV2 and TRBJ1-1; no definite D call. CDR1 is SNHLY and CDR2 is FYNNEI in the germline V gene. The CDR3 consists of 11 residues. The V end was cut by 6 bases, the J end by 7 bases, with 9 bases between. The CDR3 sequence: CASRPRDEAFF. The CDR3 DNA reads TGTGCCAGCAGACCCCGAGATGAAGCTTTCTTT.

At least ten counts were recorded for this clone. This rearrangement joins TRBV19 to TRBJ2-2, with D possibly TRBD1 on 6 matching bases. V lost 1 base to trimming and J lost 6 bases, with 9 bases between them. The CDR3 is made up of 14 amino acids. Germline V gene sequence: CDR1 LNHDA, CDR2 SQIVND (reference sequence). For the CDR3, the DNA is TGTGCCAGTAGTATAGCTTCAGGGGCCGGGGAGCTGTTTTTT. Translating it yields CASSIASGAGELFF.

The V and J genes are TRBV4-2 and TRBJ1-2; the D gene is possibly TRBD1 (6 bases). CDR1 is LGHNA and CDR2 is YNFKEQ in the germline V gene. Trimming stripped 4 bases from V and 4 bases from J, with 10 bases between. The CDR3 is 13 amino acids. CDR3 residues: CASSRGDTYGYTF. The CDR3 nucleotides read TGTGCCAGCAGCCGTGGGGACACCTATGGCTACACCTTC.

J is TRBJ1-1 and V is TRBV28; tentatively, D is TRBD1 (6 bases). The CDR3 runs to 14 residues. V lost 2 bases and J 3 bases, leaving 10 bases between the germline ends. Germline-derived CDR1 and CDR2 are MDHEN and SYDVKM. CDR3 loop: CASSLGGPDTEAFF. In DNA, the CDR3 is TGTGCCAGCAGTTTAGGGGGGCCTGACACTGAAGCTTTCTTT.

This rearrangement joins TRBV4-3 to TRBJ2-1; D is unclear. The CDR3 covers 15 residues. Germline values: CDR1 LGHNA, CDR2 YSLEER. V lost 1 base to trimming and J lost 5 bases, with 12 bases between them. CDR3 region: CASSQARIGDNEQFF. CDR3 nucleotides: TGCGCCAGCAGCCAAGCGCGGATTGGGGACAATGAGCAGTTCTTC.

The CDR3: CAISVEGNEQFF. Here the CDR3 DNA reads TGTGCCATCAGTGTCGAGGGAAATGAGCAGTTCTTC. This rearrangement joins TRBV10-3 to TRBJ2-1; perhaps TRBD2 as D (5 bases). CDR3 length: 12 amino acids. CDR1 and CDR2 (germline): ENHRY, SYGVKD. The V and J ends lost 4 bases and 7 bases respectively, with 8 bases between them.

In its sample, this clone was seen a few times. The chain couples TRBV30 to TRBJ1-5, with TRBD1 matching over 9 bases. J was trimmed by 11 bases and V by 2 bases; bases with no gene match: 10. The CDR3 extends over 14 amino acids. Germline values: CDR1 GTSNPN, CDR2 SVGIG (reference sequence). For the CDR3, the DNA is TGTGCCTGGAGTCCTCAGGGACAGGGCACGGCCCAGCATTTT. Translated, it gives CAWSPQGQGTAQHF.

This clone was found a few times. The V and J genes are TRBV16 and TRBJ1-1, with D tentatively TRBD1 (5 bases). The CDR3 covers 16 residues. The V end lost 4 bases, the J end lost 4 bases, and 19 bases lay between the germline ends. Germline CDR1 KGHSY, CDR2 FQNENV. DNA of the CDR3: TGTGCCAGCAGCCCTCACCTCCAGGGAGGGATCACTGAAGCTTTCTTT. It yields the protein CASSPHLQGGITEAFF.

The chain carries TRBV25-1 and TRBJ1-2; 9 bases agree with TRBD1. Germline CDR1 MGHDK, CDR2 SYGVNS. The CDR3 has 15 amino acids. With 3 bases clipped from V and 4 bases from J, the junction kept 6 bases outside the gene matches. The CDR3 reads CASSDGTGSGYGYTF. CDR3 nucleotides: TGTGCCAGCAGTGATGGGACAGGGAGCGGCTATGGCTACACCTTC.

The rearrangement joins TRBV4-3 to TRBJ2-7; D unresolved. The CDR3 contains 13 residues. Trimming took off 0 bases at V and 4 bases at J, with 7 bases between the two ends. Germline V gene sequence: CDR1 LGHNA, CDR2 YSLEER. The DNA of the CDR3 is TGCGCCAGCAGCCAAGACCCCCCGTACGAGCAGTACTTC. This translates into CASSQDPPYEQYF.

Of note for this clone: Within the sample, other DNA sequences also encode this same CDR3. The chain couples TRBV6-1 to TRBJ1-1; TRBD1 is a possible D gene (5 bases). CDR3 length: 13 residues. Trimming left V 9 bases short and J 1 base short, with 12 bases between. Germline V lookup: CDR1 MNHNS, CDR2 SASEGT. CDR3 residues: CASGQGTNTEAFF. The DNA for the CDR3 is TGTGCCAGTGGTCAGGGAACGAACACTGAAGCTTTCTTT.

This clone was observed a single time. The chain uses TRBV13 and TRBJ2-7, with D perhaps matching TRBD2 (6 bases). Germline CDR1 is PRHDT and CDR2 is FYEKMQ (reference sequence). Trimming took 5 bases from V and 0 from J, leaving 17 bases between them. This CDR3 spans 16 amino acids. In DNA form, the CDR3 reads TGTGCCAGCAGCAGGCCTCGGGGGAGAGGCTCCTACGAGCAGTACTTC. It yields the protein CASSRPRGRGSYEQYF.

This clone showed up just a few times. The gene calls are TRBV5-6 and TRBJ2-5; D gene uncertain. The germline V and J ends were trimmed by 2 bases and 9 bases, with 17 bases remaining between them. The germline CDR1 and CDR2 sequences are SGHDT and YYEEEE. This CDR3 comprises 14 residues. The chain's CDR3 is CASSFLASSSPQYF. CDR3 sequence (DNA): TGTGCCAGCAGCTTTTTAGCTTCCTCGAGTCCCCAGTACTTC.

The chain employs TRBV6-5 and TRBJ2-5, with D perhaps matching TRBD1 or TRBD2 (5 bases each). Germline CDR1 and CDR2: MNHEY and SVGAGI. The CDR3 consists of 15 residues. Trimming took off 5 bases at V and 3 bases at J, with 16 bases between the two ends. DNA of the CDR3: TGTGCCAGCAGTAACACCGGGACGGTTAAAGAGACCCAGTACTTC. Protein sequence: CASSNTGTVKETQYF.

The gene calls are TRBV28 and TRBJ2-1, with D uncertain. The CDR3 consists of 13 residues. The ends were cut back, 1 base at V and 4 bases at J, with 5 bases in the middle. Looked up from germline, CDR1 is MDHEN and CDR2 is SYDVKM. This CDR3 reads CASSLSVYNEQFF. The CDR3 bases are TGTGCCAGCAGTTTATCGGTTTACAATGAGCAGTTCTTC.

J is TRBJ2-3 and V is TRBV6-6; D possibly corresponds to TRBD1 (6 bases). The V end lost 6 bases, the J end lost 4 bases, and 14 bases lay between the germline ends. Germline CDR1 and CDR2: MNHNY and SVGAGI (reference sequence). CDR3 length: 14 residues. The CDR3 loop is CASRTPGQSDTQYF. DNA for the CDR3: TGTGCCAGCAGGACCCCGGGACAATCAGATACGCAGTATTTT.